This paragraph covers one T cell receptor beta chain sequence. The antigen remains undetermined. This record belongs to a study of cytomegalovirus exposure and HLA in healthy donors. Study conclusions and caveats: Several of the most significant clusters appeared, in a later analysis, to be linked to common viral pathogens.

The primer mix had 60 Vbeta and 13 Jbeta primers. The data were produced by immunoSEQ multiplex PCR, yet TCRdb's version contains in-frame clones alone and is incomplete. The sample yields some 200,000 clones, 82% seen once. The V gene's germline CDR1 is SGDLS and CDR2 YYNGEE. V lost 4 bases and J lost 4; bases outside the gene matches: 6. This CDR3 contains 14 residues. Sequencing used PBMCs. The genes are TRBV9 and TRBJ2-5; TRBD2 matches 8 bases. The source is a boy younger than 10 in good health and CMV-seronegative. CDR3 residues: CASSISGGTETQYF. Written as DNA, the CDR3 is TGTGCCAGCAGCATCAGCGGGGGTACAGAGACCCAGTACTTC. Variable domain in full (rest from reference TRBV9 and TRBJ2-5): DSGVTQTPKHLITATGQRVTLRCSPRSGDLSVYWYQQSLDQGLQFLIQYYNGEERAKGNILERFSAQQFPDLHSELNLSSLELGDSALYFCASSISGGTETQYFGPGTRLLVL.